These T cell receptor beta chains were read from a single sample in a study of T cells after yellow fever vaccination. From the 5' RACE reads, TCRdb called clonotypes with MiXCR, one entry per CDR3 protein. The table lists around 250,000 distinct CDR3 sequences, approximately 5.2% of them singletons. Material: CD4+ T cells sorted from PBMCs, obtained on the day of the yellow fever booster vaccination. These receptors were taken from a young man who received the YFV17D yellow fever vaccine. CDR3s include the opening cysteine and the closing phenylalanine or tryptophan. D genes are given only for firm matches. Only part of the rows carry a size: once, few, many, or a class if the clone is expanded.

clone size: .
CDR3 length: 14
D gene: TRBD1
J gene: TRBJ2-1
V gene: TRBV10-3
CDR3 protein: CAIQGQGNYNEQFF
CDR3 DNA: TGTGCCATCCAGGGACAGGGAAATTACAATGAGCAGTTCTTC

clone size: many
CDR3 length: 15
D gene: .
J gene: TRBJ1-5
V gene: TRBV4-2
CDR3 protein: CASSPAGTSNQPQHF
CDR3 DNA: TGTGCCAGCAGCCCCGCCGGGACAAGCAATCAGCCCCAGCATTTT

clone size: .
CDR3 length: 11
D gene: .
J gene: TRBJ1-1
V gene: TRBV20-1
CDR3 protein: CSARDPSVAFF
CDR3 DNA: TGCAGTGCTAGAGACCCCTCAGTGGCTTTCTTT

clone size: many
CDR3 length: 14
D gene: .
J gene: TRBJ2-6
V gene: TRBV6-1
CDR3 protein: CASRSGAGANVLTF
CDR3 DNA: TGTGCCAGCAGGTCAGGAGCTGGGGCCAACGTCCTGACTTTC

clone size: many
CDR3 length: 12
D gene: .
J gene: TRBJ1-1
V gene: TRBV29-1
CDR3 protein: CSVDPTVGQAFF
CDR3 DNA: TGCAGCGTTGACCCCACAGTAGGTCAAGCTTTCTTT

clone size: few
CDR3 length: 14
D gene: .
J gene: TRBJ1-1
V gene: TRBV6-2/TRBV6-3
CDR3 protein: CASSYMQGVDEAFF
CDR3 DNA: TGTGCCAGCAGTTATATGCAGGGTGTCGACGAAGCTTTCTTT

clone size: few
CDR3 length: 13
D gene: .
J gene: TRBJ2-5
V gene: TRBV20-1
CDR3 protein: CSARIGRLETQYF
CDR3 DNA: TGCAGTGCTAGAATAGGGCGGTTGGAGACCCAGTACTTC

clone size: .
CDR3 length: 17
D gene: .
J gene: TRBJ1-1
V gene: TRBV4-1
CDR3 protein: CASSPRLGANRGTEAFF
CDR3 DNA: TGCGCCAGCAGCCCTAGACTTGGGGCTAACAGAGGCACTGAAGCTTTCTTT

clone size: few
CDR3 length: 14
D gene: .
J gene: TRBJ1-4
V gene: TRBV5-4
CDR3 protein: CASSLGQNNEKLFF
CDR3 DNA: TGTGCCAGCAGCTTGGGACAAAATAATGAAAAACTGTTTTTT

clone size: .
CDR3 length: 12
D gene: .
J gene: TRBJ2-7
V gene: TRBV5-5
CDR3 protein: CASSLGSVEQYF
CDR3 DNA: TGTGCCAGCAGCTTGGGGTCAGTCGAGCAGTACTTC

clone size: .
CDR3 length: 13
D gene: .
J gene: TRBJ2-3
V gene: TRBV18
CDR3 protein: CASSWSRADTQYF
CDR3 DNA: TGTGCCAGCTCATGGTCGAGGGCAGATACGCAGTATTTT

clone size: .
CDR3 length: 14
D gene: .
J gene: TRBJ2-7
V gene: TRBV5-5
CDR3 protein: CASSFSGPTYEQYF
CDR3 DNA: TGTGCCAGCAGCTTTTCGGGACCTACCTACGAGCAGTACTTC

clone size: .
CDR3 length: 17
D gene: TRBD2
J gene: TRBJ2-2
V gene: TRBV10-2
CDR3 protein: CASTEQASGGMNGELFF
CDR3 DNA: TGCGCCAGCACTGAGCAGGCTAGCGGGGGTATGAACGGGGAGCTGTTTTTT

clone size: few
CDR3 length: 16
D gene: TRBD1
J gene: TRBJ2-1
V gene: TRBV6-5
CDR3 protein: CASSYWAGGAGNEQFF
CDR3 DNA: TGTGCCAGCAGTTACTGGGCAGGGGGCGCGGGAAATGAGCAGTTCTTC

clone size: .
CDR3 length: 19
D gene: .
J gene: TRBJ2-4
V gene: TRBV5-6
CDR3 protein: CASSFLAGGNRLAKNIQYF
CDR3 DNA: TGTGCCAGCAGCTTCCTCGCTGGGGGCAACAGACTAGCCAAAAACATTCAGTACTTC

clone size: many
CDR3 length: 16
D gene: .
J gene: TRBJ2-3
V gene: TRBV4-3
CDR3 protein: CASSQVIGFNTDTQYF
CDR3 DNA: TGCGCCAGCAGCCAAGTGATCGGGTTTAACACAGATACGCAGTATTTT

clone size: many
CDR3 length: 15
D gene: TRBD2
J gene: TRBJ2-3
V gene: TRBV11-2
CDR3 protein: CASSQGLAGTDTQYF
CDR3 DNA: TGTGCCAGCAGCCAGGGACTAGCGGGCACAGATACGCAGTATTTT

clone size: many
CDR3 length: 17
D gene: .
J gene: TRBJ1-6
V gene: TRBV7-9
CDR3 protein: CASSSGWPQRYNSPLHF
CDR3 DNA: TGTGCCAGCAGCTCGGGATGGCCGCAGCGCTATAATTCACCCCTCCACTTT

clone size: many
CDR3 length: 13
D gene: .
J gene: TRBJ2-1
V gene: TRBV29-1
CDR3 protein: CSVVWGNYNEQFF
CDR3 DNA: TGCAGCGTTGTATGGGGGAACTACAATGAGCAGTTCTTC

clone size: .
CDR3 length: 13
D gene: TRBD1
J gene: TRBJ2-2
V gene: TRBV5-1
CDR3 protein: CATRQGHTGELFF
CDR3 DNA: TGCGCCACAAGACAGGGGCACACCGGGGAGCTGTTTTTT

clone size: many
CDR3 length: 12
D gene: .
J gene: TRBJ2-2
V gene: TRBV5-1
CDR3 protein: CASSLEDGELFF
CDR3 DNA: TGCGCCAGCAGCTTGGAGGACGGGGAGCTGTTTTTT

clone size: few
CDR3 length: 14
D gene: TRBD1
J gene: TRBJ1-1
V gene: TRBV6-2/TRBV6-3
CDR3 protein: CASRPPGQGKWAFF
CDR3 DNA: TGTGCCAGCAGGCCACCGGGACAGGGTAAATGGGCTTTCTTT

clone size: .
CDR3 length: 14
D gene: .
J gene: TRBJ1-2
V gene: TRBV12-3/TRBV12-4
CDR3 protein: CASSPDGANYGYTF
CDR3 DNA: TGTGCCAGCAGTCCGGACGGAGCTAACTATGGCTACACCTTC

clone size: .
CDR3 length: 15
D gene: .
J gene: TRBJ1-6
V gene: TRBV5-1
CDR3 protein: CASSLGRGYNSPLHF
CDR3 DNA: TGCGCCAGCAGCTTGGGCAGGGGATATAATTCACCCCTCCACTTT

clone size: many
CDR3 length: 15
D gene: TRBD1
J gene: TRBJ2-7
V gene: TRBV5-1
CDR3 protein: CASSLGGQGFYEQYF
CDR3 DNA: TGCGCCAGCAGCTTAGGGGGACAGGGTTTCTACGAGCAGTACTTC

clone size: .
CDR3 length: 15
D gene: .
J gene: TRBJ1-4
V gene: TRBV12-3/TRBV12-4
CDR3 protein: CASRTDSATNEKLFF
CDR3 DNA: TGTGCCAGCAGGACAGACAGCGCAACTAATGAAAAACTGTTTTTT

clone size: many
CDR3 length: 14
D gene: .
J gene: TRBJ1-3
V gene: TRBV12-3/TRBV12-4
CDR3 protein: CAGGRAPLGNTIYF
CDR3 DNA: TGTGCCGGGGGAAGGGCGCCGCTTGGAAACACCATATATTTT

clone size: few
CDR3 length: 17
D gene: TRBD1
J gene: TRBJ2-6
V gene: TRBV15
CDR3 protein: CATSHRKGATGANVLTF
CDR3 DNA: TGTGCCACCAGCCATAGGAAGGGGGCGACTGGGGCCAACGTCCTGACTTTC

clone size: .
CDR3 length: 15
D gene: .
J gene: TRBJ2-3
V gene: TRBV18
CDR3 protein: CASSPPSEIRGTQYF
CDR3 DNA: TGTGCCAGCTCACCACCATCCGAGATTCGCGGTACGCAGTATTTT

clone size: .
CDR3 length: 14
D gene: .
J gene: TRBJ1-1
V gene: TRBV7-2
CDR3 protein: CASRKSSVGTEAFF
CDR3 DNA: TGTGCCAGCAGGAAGTCGTCTGTGGGCACTGAAGCTTTCTTT

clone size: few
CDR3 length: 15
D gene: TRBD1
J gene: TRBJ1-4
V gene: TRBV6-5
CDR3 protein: CASRQTGGSNEKLFF
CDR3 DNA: TGTGCCAGCAGACAAACAGGGGGCTCTAATGAAAAACTGTTTTTT

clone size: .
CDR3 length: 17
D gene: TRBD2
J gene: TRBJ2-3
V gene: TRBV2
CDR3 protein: CASSEAERGTSTDTQYF
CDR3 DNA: TGTGCCAGCAGTGAAGCGGAGCGGGGGACTAGCACAGATACGCAGTATTTT

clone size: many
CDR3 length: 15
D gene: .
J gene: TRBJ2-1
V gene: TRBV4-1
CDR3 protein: CASSQRPGLPGEQFF
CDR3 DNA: TGCGCCAGCAGCCAGCGCCCGGGACTCCCGGGGGAGCAGTTCTTC

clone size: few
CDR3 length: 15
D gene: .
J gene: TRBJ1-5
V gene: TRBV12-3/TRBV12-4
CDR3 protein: CASSFGQYSNQPQHF
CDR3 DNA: TGTGCCAGCAGTTTTGGGCAGTATAGCAATCAGCCCCAGCATTTT

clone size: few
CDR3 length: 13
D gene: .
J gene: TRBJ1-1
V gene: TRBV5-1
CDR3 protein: CASRTEMNTEAFF
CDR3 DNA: TGCGCCAGCCGGACAGAAATGAACACTGAAGCTTTCTTT

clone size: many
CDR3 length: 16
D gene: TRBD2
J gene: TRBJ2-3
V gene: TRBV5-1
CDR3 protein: CASSLALAGGLDTQYF
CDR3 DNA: TGCGCCAGCAGCTTGGCCCTAGCGGGGGGCCTGGATACGCAGTATTTT

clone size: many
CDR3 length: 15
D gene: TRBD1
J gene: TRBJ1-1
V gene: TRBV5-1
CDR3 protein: CASSSRGAGNTEAFF
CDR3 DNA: TGCGCCAGCAGCTCCAGGGGGGCAGGGAACACTGAAGCTTTCTTT

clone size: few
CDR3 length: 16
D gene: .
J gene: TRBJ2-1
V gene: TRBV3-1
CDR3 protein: CASSPGGGGRYNEQFF
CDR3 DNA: TGTGCCAGCAGCCCTGGGGGCGGGGGAAGATACAATGAGCAGTTCTTC

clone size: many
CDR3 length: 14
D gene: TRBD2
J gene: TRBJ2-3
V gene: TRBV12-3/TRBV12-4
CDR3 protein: CASTSGLVTDTQYF
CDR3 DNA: TGTGCCAGCACCTCGGGACTAGTCACAGATACGCAGTATTTT

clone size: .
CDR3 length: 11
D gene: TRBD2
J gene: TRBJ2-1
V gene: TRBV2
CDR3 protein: CASSTGGDQFF
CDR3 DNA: TGTGCCAGCAGTACGGGGGGGGACCAGTTCTTC

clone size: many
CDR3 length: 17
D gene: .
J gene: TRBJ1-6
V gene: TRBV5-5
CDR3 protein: CASSLPFGNSYNSPLHF
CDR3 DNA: TGTGCCAGCAGCTTGCCCTTCGGAAACTCCTATAATTCACCCCTCCACTTT

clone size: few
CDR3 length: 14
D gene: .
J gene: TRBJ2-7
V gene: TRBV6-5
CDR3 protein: CASSPPGKPYEQYF
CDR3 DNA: TGTGCCAGCAGTCCCCCAGGGAAGCCATACGAGCAGTACTTC

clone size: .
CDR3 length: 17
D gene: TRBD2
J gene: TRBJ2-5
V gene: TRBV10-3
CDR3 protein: CAISESRLAGILETQYF
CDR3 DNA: TGTGCCATCAGTGAGTCACGGCTAGCGGGGATCCTAGAGACCCAGTACTTC

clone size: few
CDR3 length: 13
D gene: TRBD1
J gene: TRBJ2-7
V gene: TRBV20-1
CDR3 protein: CSASGQGVYEQYF
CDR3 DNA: TGCAGTGCATCGGGGCAGGGGGTCTACGAGCAGTACTTC

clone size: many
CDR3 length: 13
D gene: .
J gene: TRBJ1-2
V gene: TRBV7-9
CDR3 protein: CASSPLYEDGYTF
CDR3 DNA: TGTGCCAGCAGCCCGCTGTATGAGGACGGCTACACCTTC

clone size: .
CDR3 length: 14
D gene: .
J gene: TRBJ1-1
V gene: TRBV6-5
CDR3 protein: CASKVPGQNTEAFF
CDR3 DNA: TGTGCCAGCAAAGTACCGGGACAGAACACTGAAGCTTTCTTT

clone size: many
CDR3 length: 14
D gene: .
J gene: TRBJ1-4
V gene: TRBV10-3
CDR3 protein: CAISERLKNEKLFF
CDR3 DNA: TGTGCCATCAGTGAGCGCTTGAAAAATGAAAAACTGTTTTTT

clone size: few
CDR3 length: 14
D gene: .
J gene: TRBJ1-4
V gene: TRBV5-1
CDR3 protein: CASSSTSTNEKLFF
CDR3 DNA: TGCGCCAGCAGCTCAACATCAACTAATGAAAAACTGTTTTTT

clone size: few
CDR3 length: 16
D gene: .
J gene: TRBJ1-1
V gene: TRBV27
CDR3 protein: CASSLKRGGQNTEAFF
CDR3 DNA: TGTGCCAGCAGTTTAAAGAGAGGGGGACAGAACACTGAAGCTTTCTTT

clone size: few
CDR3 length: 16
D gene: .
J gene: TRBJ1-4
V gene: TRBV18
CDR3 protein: CASSQTSRGSEEKLFF
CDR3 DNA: TGTGCCAGCTCCCAGACCAGTCGGGGGAGTGAAGAAAAACTGTTTTTT

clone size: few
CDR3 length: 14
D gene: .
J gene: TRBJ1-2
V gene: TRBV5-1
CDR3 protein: CASSLVGADYGYTF
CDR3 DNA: TGCGCCAGCAGCTTGGTGGGGGCAGACTATGGCTACACCTTC

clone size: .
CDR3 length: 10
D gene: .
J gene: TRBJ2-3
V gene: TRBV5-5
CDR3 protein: CASRKDTQYF
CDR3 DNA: TGTGCCAGCCGAAAAGATACGCAGTATTTT

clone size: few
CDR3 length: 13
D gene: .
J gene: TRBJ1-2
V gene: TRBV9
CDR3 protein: CASSDRNNYGYTF
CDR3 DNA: TGTGCCAGCAGCGACAGGAATAACTATGGCTACACCTTC

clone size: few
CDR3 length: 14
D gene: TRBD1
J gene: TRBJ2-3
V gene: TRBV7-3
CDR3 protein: CASSPRTGRDTQYF
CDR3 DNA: TGTGCCAGCAGCCCACGGACAGGACGGGATACGCAGTATTTT